These 12 T cell receptor beta chains were all obtained from the same sample, sequenced in a study of hypomethylating agent response in myelodysplastic syndrome. Method: immunoSEQ multiplex PCR; TCRdb's copy keeps in-frame clones and lacks some. The data hold roughly 9,300 clones, with nearly 85% observed a single time. Sequencing was performed on bone marrow, taken before or after starting hypomethylating agent treatment for myelodysplastic syndrome (not recorded which). The receptors here all came from a human donor with myelodysplastic syndrome.

This clone was counted once. The CDR3 here is CASSLTSGDAYEQYF. In DNA form, the CDR3 reads TGTGCCAGCAGCTTGACTAGCGGGGATGCCTACGAGCAGTACTTC. This rearrangement joins TRBV5-4 to TRBJ2-7; 10 bases are shared with TRBD2. Germline CDR1 SGHNT, CDR2 YYREEE (reference sequence). V trimming: 1 base; J trimming: 2 bases; junction bases outside the gene matches: 3. The CDR3 length is 15 residues.

V gene TRBV6-5 combines with J gene TRBJ2-3, with 15 bases that match TRBD2. Germline V lookup: CDR1 MNHEY, CDR2 SVGAGI. The V gene end was trimmed by 2 bases and the J gene end by 7 bases; junction bases not matched to a gene: 4. The length of the CDR3 is 16 residues. CDR3 protein: CASSYTGLAGGYTQYF. The DNA for the CDR3 is TGTGCCAGCAGTTACACGGGACTAGCGGGGGGTTATACGCAGTATTTT.

The chain recombines TRBV6-1 with TRBJ1-3; no reliable D call. This CDR3 comprises 16 residues. Germline V gives CDR1 MNHNS, CDR2 SASEGT. The ends were cut back, 3 bases at V and 0 bases at J, with 12 bases in the middle. CDR3 DNA: TGTGCCAGCAGTGATGGACCTGCCTTCTCTGGAAACACCATATATTTT. This sequence encodes CASSDGPAFSGNTIYF.

This clone was seen a handful of times. The chain is built from TRBV7-9 and TRBJ2-3; 7 bases align to TRBD2. Trimming at V came to 3 bases and at J to 1 base, leaving 4 bases not matched to a gene. CDR3 length: 15 amino acids. Germline V gives CDR1 SEHNR, CDR2 FQNEAQ (reference sequence). In DNA, the CDR3 is TGTGCCAGCAGCTTGTCCAGCGGGGGCACAGATACGCAGTATTTT. This gives the protein CASSLSSGGTDTQYF.

Details on this clone: The junction does not match germline at one end; this may be a read error. The J gene is TRBJ1-2, the V gene TRBV4-1; D is unclear. Germline loops: CDR1 MGHRA, CDR2 YSYEKL. The CDR3 is 16 amino acids. In DNA form, the CDR3 reads TGCGCCAGCAGCCCACTCGTAGCCCGAGCTAACTGTGGCTACACCTTC. Its protein is CASSPLVARANCGYTF.

This clone showed up just a few times. The CDR3 DNA follows: TGTGCCAGCAGTGTCATGGGTTTCGGCTACACCTTC. Translation: CASSVMGFGYTF. The rearrangement uses TRBV2 and TRBJ1-2, with D unclear. CDR3 size: 12 residues. Per germline, CDR1 SNHLY and CDR2 FYNNEI. The V end lost 4 bases, the J end lost 8 bases, and 11 bases lay between the germline ends.

This chain connects TRBV29-1 to TRBJ1-3, with 8 bases aligning to TRBD1. V shed 5 bases, J shed 4 bases, and the junction held 4 bases outside the gene matches. Germline CDR1 SQVTM, CDR2 ANQGSEA. This CDR3 is built from 13 residues. The CDR3 sequence is CSVSGQGGNTIYF. The CDR3 DNA follows: TGCAGCGTTTCCGGACAGGGAGGAAACACCATATATTTT.

The genes are TRBV6-6 and TRBJ2-2; D might be TRBD2 (6 bases). CDR1 and CDR2 from the germline V gene are MNHNY and SVGAGI (reference sequence). V was trimmed by 2 bases and J by 2 bases, leaving 12 bases between them. The CDR3 is made up of 16 amino acids. CDR3 protein: CASSYPGLTNTGELFF. The CDR3 nucleotides read TGTGCCAGCAGTTACCCCGGACTAACAAACACCGGGGAGCTGTTTTTT.

The J gene is TRBJ2-3, the V gene TRBV7-8; tentative D call: TRBD2 (6 bases). V was shortened by 2 bases and J by 4 bases, with 16 bases between the two germline ends. This CDR3 is 16 amino acids long. Germline V gene lookup returns CDR1 SGHVS and CDR2 FQNEAQ. The CDR3 sequence: CASSLRVSRGSDTQYF. In DNA, the CDR3 is TGTGCCAGCAGCTTAAGAGTGTCCCGGGGGTCAGATACGCAGTATTTT.

The chain couples TRBV5-1 to TRBJ2-3; D may be TRBD2 (7 bases). CDR3 length equals 14 residues. Germline-derived CDR1 and CDR2 are SGHRS and YFSETQ. Trimming took 2 bases from V and 4 from J, leaving 11 bases between them. The CDR3 is CASSLRGASDTQYF. The CDR3 coding sequence is TGCGCCAGCAGCTTACGGGGGGCGTCAGATACGCAGTATTTT.

V is TRBV28 and J is TRBJ2-2, with TRBD1 as a possible D gene (6 bases). CDR1 is MDHEN and CDR2 is SYDVKM in the germline V gene. This CDR3 is 15 amino acids long. V dropped 6 bases and J dropped 2 bases, with 13 bases sitting between them. The CDR3 region is CASRVQGSNTGELFF. The CDR3 DNA sequence: TGTGCCAGCAGGGTACAGGGTTCAAACACCGGGGAGCTGTTTTTT.

The chain couples TRBV7-2 to TRBJ2-1; D is perhaps TRBD1 (5 bases). The V end lost 2 bases, the J end lost 8 bases, and 16 bases lay between the germline ends. CDR1 is SGHTA and CDR2 is FQGNSA in the germline V gene. The CDR3 spans 15 residues. The CDR3 loop is CASSLTGGRLDEQFF. In nucleotides, the CDR3 is TGTGCCAGCAGCTTAACAGGTGGAAGGTTGGATGAGCAGTTCTTC. Full variable domain (missing parts from reference TRBV7-2 and TRBJ2-1): GAGVSQSPSNKVTEKGKDVELRCDPISGHTALYWYRQSLGQGLEFLIYFQGNSAPDKSGLPSDRFSAERTGGSVSTLTIQRTQQEDSAVYLCASSLTGGRLDEQFFGPGTRLTVL.